This TCR beta chain was sequenced in a study of T cell responses to AZD1222 COVID-19 vaccine. General study points: Only 5 to 7 individuals given AZD1222 were seropositive at baseline. Females outnumbered males among donors, who were mostly white British; clonal diversity was possibly underestimated. An increase in Spike-specific TCR breadth and depth was observed after two AZD1222 doses.

Profiling relied on immunoSEQ multiplex PCR, and the TCRdb table lists in-frame clones only, not all of them. The sample gives 110,000 to 150,000 clones, 93% of which show up once; under 6.5% is in the top ten. Comments on this clone: What it binds is unknown.

The CDR3 runs 14 residues. Trimming took off 0 bases at V and 5 bases at J, with 9 bases between the two ends. Per germline, CDR1 SGDLS and CDR2 YYNGEE. The sequence was collected from an adult in good health. This specimen consisted of peripheral blood, obtained on day 0 of AZD1222 vaccination. The genes are TRBV9 and TRBJ2-1, with D unclear. The CDR3 sequence: CASSVGQANNEQFF. The CDR3 region has the DNA TGTGCCAGCAGCGTAGGTCAAGCCAACAATGAGCAGTTCTTC.